This T cell receptor (beta chain) was recovered during a study of CXCR3 chemokines and chemotherapy response in bladder cancer. Relative to its sample, this clonotype is medium-sized (0.01 to 0.1%). The germline CDR1 and CDR2 sequences are MNHNS and SASEGT. Trimming pared 2 bases from V and 11 bases from J, leaving 12 bases between. CDR3 length: 12 residues. TCRdb called the PCR reads again in MiXCR, with one record for every CDR3 protein. The repertoire holds around 13,000 distinct CDR3 sequences, with about an eighth as singletons. Sampling was carried out from a patient whose treatment included neoadjuvant chemotherapy. The clonotype was recovered from a human donor with bladder cancer that did not respond to neoadjuvant chemotherapy. The gene calls are TRBV6-1 and TRBJ1-1; TRBD1 is a possible D gene (5 bases). The CDR3 sequence: CASSELGGDAFF. The DNA of the CDR3 is TGTGCCAGCAGTGAACTCGGGGGGGATGCTTTCTTT.